This T cell receptor beta chain comes out of a study of T-cell reconstitution after alpha-beta-depleted transplantation in children. Using unique molecular identifiers, the investigators prepared the TCRbeta library. A single record per CDR3 protein comes from TCRdb applying MiXCR to the PCR reads. This table holds about 260,000 distinct CDR3 sequences, approximately 8.9% found once. Note on this clonotype: Its antigen is undetermined.

Overall study results and limits: At around two months after transplant, the alpha-beta T cells were reportedly derived from several hundred expanded clones that came from non-depleted graft cells. One year after transplant, T-cell counts and diversity came mostly from newly produced T cells. After transplant, high TCRbeta diversity at day 60 in some patients arose from surviving recipient T cells and thymic progenitors.

The sequencing used PBMCs, mostly from graft donor cells, collected 180 days after TCRalphabeta/CD19-depleted stem cell transplant. The TCR sequence derives from a male patient aged 5 to 17 who had a stem cell transplant for acute lymphoblastic leukemia, so the T cells may come from the graft donor.

The CDR3 is CASSPPPWNTEAFF. CDR3 DNA: TGTGCCAGCAGCCCGCCCCCTTGGAACACTGAAGCTTTCTTT. The J gene is TRBJ1-1, the V gene TRBV14, with D uncertain. Germline loops: CDR1 SGHDN, CDR2 FVKESK. The CDR3 sequence is 14 residues long. Between the trimmed V and J ends, which lost 4 bases and 1 base, there was a span of 10 bases.